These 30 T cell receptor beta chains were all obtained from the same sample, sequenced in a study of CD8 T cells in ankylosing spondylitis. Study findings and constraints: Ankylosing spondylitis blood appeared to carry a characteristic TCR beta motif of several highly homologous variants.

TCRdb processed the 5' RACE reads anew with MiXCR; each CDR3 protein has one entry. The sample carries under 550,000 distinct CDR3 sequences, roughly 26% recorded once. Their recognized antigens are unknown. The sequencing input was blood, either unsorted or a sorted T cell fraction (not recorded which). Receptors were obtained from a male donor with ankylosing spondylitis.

This chain's CDR3 is CAISESAQAGPDTQYF. The CDR3 region has the DNA TGTGCCATCAGTGAGTCGGCACAGGCAGGTCCAGATACGCAGTATTTT. The chain carries TRBV10-3 and TRBJ2-3; TRBD1 is a possible D gene (5 bases). The CDR3 extends over 16 amino acids. The V gene lost 0 bases and the J gene lost 4 bases, with 14 bases spanning the gap. Germline V gene data show CDR1 as ENHRY and CDR2 as SYGVKD.

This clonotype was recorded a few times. Here the CDR3 reads CASSLYQGDGYTF. Written as DNA, the CDR3 is TGCGCCAGCAGCTTGTATCAGGGCGATGGCTACACCTTC. The chain links TRBV5-1 to TRBJ1-2; tentatively, D is TRBD1 (5 bases). V was clipped by 1 base and J by 6 bases, with 10 bases between them. Per germline, CDR1 SGHRS and CDR2 YFSETQ. The CDR3 extends over 13 amino acids.

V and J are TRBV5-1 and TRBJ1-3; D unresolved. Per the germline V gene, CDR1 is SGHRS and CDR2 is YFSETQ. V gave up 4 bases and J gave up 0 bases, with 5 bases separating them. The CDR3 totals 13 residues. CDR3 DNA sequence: TGCGCCAGCAGCCATTCCTCTGGAAACACCATATATTTT. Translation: CASSHSSGNTIYF.

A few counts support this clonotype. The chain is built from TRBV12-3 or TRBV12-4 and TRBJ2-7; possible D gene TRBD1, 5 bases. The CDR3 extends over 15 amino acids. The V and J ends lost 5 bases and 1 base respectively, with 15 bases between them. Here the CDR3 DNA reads TGTGCCAGCAGTAAAGGGGTAGGGAAGTCCTACGAGCAGTACTTC. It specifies CASSKGVGKSYEQYF.

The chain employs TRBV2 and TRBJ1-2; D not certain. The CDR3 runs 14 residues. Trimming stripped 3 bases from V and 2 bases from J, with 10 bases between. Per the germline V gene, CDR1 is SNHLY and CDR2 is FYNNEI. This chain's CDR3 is CASSDAGINYGYTF. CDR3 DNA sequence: TGTGCCAGCAGTGACGCAGGCATAAACTATGGCTACACCTTC.

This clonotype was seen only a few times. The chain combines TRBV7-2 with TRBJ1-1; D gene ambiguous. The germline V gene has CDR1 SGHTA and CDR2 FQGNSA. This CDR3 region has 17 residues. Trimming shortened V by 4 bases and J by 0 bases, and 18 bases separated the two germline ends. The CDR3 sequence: CASSSRNSQRLNTEAFF. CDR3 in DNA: TGTGCCAGCAGCTCGCGAAACAGCCAACGGTTGAACACTGAAGCTTTCTTT.

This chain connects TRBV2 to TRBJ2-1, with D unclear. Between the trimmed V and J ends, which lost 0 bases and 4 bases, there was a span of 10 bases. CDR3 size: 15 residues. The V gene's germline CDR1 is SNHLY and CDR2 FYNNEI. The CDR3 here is CASSEAIPGYNEQFF. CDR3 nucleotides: TGTGCCAGCAGTGAAGCTATCCCCGGATACAATGAGCAGTTCTTC.

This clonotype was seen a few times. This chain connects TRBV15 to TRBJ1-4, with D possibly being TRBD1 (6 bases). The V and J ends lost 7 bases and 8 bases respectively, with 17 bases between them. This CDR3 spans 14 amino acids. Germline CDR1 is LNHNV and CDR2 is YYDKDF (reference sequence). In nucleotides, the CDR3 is TGTGCCACCACCGAGGGGGTTCGAGGGGAAAAACTGTTTTTT. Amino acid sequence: CATTEGVRGEKLFF.

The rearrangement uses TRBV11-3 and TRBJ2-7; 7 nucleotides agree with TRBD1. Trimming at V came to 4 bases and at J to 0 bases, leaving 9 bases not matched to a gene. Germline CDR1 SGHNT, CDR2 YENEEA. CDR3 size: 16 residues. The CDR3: CASSSGQAKASYEQYV. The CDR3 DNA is TGTGCCAGCAGCTCAGGACAGGCCAAAGCCTCCTACGAGCAGTACGTC.

CDR3 protein: CASRVRQAAEQYF. CDR3 in DNA: TGTGCCAGCAGAGTGAGACAGGCAGCAGAGCAGTACTTC. This chain links TRBV2 with TRBJ2-7; D possibly corresponds to TRBD1 (6 bases). The germline V gene has CDR1 SNHLY and CDR2 FYNNEI. V was clipped by 6 bases and J by 7 bases, with 16 bases between them. The CDR3 has 13 amino acids.

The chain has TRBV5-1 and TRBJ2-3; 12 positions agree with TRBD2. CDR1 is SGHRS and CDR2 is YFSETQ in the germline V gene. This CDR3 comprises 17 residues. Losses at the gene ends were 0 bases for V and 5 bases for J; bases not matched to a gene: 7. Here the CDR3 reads CASSLGLAGVEGDTQYF. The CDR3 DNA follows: TGCGCCAGCAGCTTGGGACTAGCGGGAGTGGAAGGAGATACGCAGTATTTT.

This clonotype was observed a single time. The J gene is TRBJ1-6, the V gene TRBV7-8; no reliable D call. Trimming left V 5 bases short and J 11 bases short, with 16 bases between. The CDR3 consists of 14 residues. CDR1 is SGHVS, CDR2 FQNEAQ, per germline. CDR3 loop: CASSGGQPTAPLHF. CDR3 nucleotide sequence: TGTGCCAGCAGCGGCGGTCAGCCAACCGCACCCCTCCACTTT.

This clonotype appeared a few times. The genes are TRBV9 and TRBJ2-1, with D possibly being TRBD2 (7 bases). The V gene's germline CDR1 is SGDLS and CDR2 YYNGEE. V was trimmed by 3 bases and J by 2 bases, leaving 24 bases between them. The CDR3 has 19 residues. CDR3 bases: TGTGCCAGCAGCGGGGGCACGGGGGGCCTACAAGGGCCCTACAATGAGCAGTTCTTC. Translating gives CASSGGTGGLQGPYNEQFF.

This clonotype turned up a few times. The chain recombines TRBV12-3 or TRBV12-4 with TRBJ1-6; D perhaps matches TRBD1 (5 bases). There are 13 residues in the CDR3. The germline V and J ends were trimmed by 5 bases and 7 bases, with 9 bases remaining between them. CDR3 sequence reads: CASSGGPNSPLHF. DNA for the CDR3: TGTGCCAGCAGTGGGGGACCGAATTCACCCCTCCACTTT.

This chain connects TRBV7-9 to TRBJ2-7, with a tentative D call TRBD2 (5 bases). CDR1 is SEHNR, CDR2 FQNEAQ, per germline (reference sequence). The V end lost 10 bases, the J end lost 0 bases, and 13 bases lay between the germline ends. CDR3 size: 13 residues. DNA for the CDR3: TGTGCCACCGAGGAGCGGAACTCCTACGAGCAGTACGTC. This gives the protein CATEERNSYEQYV.

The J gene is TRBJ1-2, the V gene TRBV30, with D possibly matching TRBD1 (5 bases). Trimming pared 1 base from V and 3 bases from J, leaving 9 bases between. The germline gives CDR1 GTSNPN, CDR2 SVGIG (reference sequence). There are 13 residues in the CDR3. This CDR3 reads CAWSAGRDYGYTF. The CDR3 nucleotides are TGTGCCTGGAGTGCAGGGAGAGACTATGGCTACACCTTC.

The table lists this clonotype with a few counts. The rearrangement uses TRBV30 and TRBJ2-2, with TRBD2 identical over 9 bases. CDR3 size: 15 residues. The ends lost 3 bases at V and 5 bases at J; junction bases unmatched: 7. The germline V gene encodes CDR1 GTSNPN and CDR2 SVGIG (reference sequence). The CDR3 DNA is TGTGCCTGGAGAATTAGCGGGAGCGGTACCGGGGAGCTGTTTTTT. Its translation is CAWRISGSGTGELFF.

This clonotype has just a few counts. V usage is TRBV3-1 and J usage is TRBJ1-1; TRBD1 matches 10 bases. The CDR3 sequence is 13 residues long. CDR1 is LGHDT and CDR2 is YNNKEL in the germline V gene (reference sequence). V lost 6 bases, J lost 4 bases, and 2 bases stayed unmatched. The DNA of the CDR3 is TGTGCCAGCAGACGGACAGGGGGCACTGAAGCTTTCTTT. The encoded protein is CASRRTGGTEAFF. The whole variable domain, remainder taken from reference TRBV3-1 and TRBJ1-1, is DTAVSQTPKYLVTQMGNDKSIKCEQNLGHDTMYWYKQDSKKFLKIMFSYNNKELIINETVPNRFSPKSPDKAHLNLHINSLELGDSAVYFCASRRTGGTEAFFGQGTRLTVV.

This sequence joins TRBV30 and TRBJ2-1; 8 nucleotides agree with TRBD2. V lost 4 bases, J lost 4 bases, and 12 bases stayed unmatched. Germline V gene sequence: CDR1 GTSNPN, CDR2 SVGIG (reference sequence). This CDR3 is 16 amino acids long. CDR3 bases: TGTGCCTGGACCCTAGGGCTAGCGGGCCTTTACAATGAGCAGTTCTTC. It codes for CAWTLGLAGLYNEQFF.

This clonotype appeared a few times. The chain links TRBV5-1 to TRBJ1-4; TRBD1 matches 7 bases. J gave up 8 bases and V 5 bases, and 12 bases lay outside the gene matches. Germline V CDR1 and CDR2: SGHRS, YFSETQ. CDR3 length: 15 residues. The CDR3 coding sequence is TGCGCCAGCAGGCTTGGTGACAGGGAACGCGAAAAACTGTTTTTT. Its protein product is CASRLGDREREKLFF. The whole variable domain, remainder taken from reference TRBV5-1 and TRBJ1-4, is KAGVTQTPRYLIKTRGQQVTLSCSPISGHRSVSWYQQTPGQGLQFLFEYFSETQRNKGNFPGRFSGRQFSNSRSEMNVSTLELGDSALYLCASRLGDREREKLFFGSGTQLSVL.

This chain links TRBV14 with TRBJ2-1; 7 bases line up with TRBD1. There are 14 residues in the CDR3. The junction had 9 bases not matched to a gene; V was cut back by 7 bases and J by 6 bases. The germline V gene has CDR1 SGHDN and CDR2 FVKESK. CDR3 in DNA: TGTGCCAGCACCACCAATTCAGGGGGCAATGAGCAGTTCTTC. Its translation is CASTTNSGGNEQFF.

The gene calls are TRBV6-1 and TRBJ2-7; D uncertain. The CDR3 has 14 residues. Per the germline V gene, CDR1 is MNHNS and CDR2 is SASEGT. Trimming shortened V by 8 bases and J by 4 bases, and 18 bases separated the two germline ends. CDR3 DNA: TGTGCCAGCGCCCCCGGGTTGGGATATTACGAGCAGTACGTC. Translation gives CASAPGLGYYEQYV.

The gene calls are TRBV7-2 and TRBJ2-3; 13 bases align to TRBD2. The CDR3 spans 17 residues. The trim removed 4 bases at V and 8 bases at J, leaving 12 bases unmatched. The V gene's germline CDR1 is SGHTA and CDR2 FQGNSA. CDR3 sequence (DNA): TGTGCCAGCAGCTCCAGGACTAGCGGGAGTTGGGTTTCTACGCAGTATTTT. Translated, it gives CASSSRTSGSWVSTQYF.

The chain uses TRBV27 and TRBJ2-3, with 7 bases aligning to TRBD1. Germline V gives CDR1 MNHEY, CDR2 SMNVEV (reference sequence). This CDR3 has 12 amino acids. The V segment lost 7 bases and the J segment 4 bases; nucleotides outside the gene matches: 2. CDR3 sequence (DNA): TGTGCCAGCAACACAGGGGCAGATACGCAGTATTTT. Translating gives CASNTGADTQYF.

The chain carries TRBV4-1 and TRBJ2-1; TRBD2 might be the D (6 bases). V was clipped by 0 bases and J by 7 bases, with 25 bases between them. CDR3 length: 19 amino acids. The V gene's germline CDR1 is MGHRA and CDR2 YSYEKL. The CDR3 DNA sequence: TGCGCCAGCAGCCAAGATCCCCGACCGCTCCGCGGGAAGGAAAATGAGCAGTTCTTC. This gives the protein CASSQDPRPLRGKENEQFF.

CDR3: CASSSGTGGLGTEAFF. The CDR3 DNA sequence: TGTGCCAGCAGCTCCGGGACAGGGGGCCTAGGGACTGAAGCTTTCTTT. The chain has TRBV7-9 and TRBJ1-1; 12 nucleotides agree with TRBD1. Germline CDR1 reads SEHNR; CDR2 reads FQNEAQ (reference sequence). Trimming removed 4 bases from V and 5 bases from J; junction bases left unmatched: 8. The CDR3 loop spans 16 amino acids.

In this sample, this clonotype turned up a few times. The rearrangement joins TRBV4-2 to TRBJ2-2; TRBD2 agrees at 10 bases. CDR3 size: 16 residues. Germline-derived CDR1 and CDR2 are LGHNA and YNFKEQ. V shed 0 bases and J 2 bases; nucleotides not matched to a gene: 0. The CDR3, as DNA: TGTGCCAGCAGCCAAGAACTAGCGGGAAACACCGGGGAGCTGTTTTTT. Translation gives CASSQELAGNTGELFF.

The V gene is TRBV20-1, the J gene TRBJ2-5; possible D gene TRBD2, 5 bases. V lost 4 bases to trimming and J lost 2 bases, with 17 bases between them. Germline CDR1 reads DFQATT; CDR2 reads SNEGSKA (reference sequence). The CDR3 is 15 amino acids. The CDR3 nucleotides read TGCAGTGCTACCCGAGTGGCGGAGGTACAAGAGACCCAGTACTTC. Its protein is CSATRVAEVQETQYF.

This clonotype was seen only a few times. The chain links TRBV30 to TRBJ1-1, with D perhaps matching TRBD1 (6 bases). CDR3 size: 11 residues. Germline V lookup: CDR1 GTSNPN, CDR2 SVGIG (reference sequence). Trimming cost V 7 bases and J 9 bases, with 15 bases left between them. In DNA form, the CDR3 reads TGTGCCTCCCTGGCGGGGGCGAAAGCTTTCTTT. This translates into CASLAGAKAFF.

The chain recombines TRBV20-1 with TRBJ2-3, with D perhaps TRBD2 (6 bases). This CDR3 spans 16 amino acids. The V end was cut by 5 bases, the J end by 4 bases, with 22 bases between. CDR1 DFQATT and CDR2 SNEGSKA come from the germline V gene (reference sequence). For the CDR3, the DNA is TGCAGTGCTGAGCCCCCGGCAGCGGGCTTTTCAGATACGCAGTATTTT. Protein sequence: CSAEPPAAGFSDTQYF.